A selection of T cell receptor beta chains follows, all from one sample in a study of OX40 agonist ivuxolimab in advanced cancers. The table came from immunoSEQ multiplex PCR; TCRdb's copy has only in-frame clones and leaves some out. The sample yields some 59,000 clones, around 80% seen once. The sequencing used CD4+ or CD8+ T cells sorted from blood, collected in a trial of the OX40 agonist ivuxolimab. The receptor set was obtained from an adult with an advanced solid tumor such as melanoma, head and neck, liver or kidney cancer. Both conserved end residues are part of each CDR3. Fields, in order: V gene, J gene, D gene, clone size, CDR3 DNA, CDR3 protein. A D gene is named only where the DNA matches it firmly. Clone size appears in some rows only: once, few, many, or a class for an expanded clone.

TRBV11-1	TRBJ2-1	.	.	TGTGCCAGCAGCCCAAGGGTGAGGGGTCGGTCCTACAATGAGCAGTTCTTC	CASSPRVRGRSYNEQFF
TRBV29-1	TRBJ1-1	TRBD1	many	TGCAGCGTAGAACAGGGGGGACAAACTGAAGCTTTCTTT	CSVEQGGQTEAFF
TRBV29-1	TRBJ2-7	.	.	TGCAGCGTTTCCGGAGGGCCCGAGCAGTACTTC	CSVSGGPEQYF
TRBV19	TRBJ1-5	.	.	TGTGCCTCGTTGGGGAACCCGTCCGGCAATCAGCCCCAGCATTTT	CASLGNPSGNQPQHF
TRBV7-2	TRBJ2-1	.	.	TGTGCCAGCAGCCCTGCTGCGGGGAGTTACAATGAGCAGTTCTTC	CASSPAAGSYNEQFF
TRBV7-2	TRBJ2-3	TRBD1	.	TGTGCCAGCAGCTTAGGAAGGGGGCGTGCAGATACGCAGTATTTT	CASSLGRGRADTQYF
TRBV18	TRBJ1-2	.	few	TGTGCCAGCTCACCGGAACAGCTACAGGGCCACGGAGGGTATGGCTACACCTTC	CASSPEQLQGHGGYGYTF
TRBV7-8	TRBJ1-5	.	.	TGTGCCAGCAGCCTCCTCTCTGCGGGCGAGGTAGGCAATCAGCCCCAGCATTTT	CASSLLSAGEVGNQPQHF
TRBV7-8	TRBJ2-1	TRBD2	.	TGTGCCAGCAGCTTAGTGCGAGCGGGGGGGACACCGGGGAATGAGCAGTTCTTC	CASSLVRAGGTPGNEQFF
TRBV12-5	TRBJ2-5	TRBD1	.	TGTGCTAGTGGAACCGAACAGGGGGCAGGTAGAGAGACCCAGTACTTC	CASGTEQGAGRETQYF